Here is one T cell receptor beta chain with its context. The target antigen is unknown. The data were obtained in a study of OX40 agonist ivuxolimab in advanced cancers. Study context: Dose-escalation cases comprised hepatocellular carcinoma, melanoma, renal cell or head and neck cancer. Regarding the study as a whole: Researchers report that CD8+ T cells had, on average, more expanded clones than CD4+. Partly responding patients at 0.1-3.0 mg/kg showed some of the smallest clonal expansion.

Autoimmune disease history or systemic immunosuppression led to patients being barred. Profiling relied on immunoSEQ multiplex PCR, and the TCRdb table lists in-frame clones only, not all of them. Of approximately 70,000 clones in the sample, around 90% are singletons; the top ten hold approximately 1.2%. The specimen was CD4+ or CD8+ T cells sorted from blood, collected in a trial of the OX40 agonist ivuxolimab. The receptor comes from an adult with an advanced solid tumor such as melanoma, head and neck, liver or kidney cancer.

The CDR3 protein is CASSLILAGSVSYEQYF. CDR3 in DNA: TGTGCCAGCAGCTTAATACTAGCGGGTTCAGTCTCCTACGAGCAGTACTTC. The V and J genes are TRBV13 and TRBJ2-7, with TRBD2 matching over 9 bases. Germline CDR1 PRHDT, CDR2 FYEKMQ (reference sequence). V lost 2 bases to trimming and J lost 0 bases; unmatched junction nucleotides: 8. This CDR3 has 17 amino acids.